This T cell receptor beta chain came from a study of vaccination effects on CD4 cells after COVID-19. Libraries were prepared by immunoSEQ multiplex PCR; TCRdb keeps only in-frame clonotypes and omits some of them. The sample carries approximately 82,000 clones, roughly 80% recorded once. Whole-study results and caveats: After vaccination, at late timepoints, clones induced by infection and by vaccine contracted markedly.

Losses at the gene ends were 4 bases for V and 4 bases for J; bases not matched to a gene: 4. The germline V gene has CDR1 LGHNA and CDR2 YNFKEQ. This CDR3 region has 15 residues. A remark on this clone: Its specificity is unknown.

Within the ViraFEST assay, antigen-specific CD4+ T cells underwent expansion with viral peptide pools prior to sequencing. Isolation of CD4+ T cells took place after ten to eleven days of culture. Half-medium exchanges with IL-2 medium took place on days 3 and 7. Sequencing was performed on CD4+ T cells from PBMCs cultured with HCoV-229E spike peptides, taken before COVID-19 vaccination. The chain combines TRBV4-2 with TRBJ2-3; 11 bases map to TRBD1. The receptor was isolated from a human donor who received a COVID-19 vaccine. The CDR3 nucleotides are TGTGCCAGCAGCCCGGACAGGGGGCCATCAGATACGCAGTATTTT. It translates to CASSPDRGPSDTQYF.